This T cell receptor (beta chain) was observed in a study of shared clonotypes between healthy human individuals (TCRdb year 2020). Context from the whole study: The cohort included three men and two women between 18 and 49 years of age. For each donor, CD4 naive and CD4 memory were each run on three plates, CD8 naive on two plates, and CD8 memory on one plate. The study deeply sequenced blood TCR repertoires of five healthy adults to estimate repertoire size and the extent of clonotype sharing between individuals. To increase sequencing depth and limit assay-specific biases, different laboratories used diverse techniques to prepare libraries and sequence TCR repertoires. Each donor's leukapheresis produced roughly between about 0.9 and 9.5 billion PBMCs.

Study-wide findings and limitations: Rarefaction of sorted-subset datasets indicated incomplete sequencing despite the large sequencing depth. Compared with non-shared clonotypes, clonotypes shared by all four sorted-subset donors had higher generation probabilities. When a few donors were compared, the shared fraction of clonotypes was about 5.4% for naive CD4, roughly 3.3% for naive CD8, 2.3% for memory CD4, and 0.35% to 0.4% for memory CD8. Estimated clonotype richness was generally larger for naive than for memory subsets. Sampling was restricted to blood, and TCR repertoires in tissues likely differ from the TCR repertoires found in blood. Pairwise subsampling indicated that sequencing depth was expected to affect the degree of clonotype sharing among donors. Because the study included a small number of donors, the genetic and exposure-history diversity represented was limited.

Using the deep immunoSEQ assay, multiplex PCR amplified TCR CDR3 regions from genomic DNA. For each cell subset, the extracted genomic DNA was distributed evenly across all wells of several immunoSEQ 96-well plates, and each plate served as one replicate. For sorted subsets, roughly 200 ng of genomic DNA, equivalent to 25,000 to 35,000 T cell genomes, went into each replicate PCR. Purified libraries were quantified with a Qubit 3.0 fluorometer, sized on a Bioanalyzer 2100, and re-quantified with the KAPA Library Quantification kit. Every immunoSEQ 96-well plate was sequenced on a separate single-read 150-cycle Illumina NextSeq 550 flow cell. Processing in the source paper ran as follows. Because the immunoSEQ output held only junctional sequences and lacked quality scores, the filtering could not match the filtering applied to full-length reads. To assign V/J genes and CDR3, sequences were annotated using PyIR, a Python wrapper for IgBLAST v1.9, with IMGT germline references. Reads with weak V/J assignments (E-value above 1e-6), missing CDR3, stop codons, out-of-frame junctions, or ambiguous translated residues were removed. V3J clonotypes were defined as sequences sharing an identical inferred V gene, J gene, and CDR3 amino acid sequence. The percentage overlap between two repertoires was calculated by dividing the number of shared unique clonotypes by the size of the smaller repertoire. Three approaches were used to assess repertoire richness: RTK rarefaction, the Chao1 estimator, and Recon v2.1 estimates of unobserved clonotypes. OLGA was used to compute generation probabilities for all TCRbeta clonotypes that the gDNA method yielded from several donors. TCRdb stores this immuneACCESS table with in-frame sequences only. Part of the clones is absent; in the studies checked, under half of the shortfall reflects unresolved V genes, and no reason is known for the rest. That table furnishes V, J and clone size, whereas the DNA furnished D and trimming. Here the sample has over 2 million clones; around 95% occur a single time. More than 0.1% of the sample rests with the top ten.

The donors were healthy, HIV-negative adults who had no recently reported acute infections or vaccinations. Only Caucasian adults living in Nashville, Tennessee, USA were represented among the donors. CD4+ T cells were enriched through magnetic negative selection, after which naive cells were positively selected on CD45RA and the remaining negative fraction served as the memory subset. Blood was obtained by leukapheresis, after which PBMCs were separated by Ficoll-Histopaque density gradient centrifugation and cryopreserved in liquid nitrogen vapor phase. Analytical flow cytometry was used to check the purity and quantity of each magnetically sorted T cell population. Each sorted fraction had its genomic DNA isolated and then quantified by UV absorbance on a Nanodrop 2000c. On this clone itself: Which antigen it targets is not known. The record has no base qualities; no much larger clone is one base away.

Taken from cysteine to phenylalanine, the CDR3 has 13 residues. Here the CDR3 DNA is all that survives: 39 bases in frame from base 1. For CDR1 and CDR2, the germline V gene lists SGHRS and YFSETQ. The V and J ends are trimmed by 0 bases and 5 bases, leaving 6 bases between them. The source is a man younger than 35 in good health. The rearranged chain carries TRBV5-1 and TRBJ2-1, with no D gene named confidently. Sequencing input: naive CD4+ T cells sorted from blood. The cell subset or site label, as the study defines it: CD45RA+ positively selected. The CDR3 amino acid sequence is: CASSLGLHNEQFF. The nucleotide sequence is TGCGCCAGCAGCTTGGGACTCCACAATGAGCAGTTCTTC. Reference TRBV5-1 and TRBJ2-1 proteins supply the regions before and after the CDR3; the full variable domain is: KAGVTQTPRYLIKTRGQQVTLSCSPISGHRSVSWYQQTPGQGLQFLFEYFSETQRNKGNFPGRFSGRQFSNSRSEMNVSTLELGDSALYLCASSLGLHNEQFFGPGTRLTVL.